The clone carrying this T cell receptor beta chain has only a few counts. This specimen belongs to a study of cytomegalovirus exposure and HLA in healthy donors. Germline V gene lookup returns CDR1 LNHNV and CDR2 YYDKDF (reference sequence). Trimming cost V 3 bases and J 2 bases, with 11 bases left between them. The length of the CDR3 is 15 residues. The PCR contained 60 Vbeta and 13 Jbeta primers. The method was immunoSEQ multiplex PCR; TCRdb's version includes in-frame clones alone and lacks a portion of them. The table shows fewer than 250,000 clones, with just under 75% occurring only once. V usage is TRBV15 and J usage is TRBJ2-4; D possibly corresponds to TRBD1 (5 bases). The TCR comes from a woman in her thirties in good health and CMV-seropositive. Input material: PBMCs. The CDR3 loop is CATSRDTGTKNIQYF. CDR3 nucleotides: TGTGCCACCAGCAGGGACACAGGTACCAAAAACATTCAGTACTTC. Full variable domain (remainder filled in from reference TRBV15 and TRBJ2-4): DAMVIQNPRYQVTQFGKPVTLSCSQTLNHNVMYWYQQKSSQAPKLLFHYYDKDFNNEADTPDNFQSRRPNTSFCFLDIRSPGLGDTAMYLCATSRDTGTKNIQYFGAGTRLSVL.